This TCR beta chain emerged from a study of T-cell memory formation after mild COVID-19. TCRdb called the 5' RACE reads again in MiXCR, with one record for every CDR3 protein. The top ten clones hold 9% to 15% of a sample with more than 400,000 distinct CDR3 sequences, about 20% of them seen once. This clonotype appeared once. Antigen unknown. CDR1 SGHNT and CDR2 YYREEE come from the germline V gene (reference sequence). The CDR3 is made up of 17 amino acids. Trimming removed 3 bases at V and 0 bases at J, with 18 bases between. The study's findings and limits: Later expanders leaned CD4+, whereas clones that contracted between day 15 and 85 were balanced CD4/CD8. Confirmation was lacking for SARS-CoV-2 specificity of second-wave clones that peaked on day 37.

The sequence came from an adult woman who had mild COVID-19 (a few samples of this study predate the infection). Cell type and time point are not known. The chain combines TRBV5-4 with TRBJ1-1; D perhaps matches TRBD1 (6 bases). Sequencing was performed on PBMCs or a T cell subset sorted from them (not recorded which). The CDR3 protein is CASSSRPGGGLNTEAFF. For the CDR3, the DNA is TGTGCCAGCAGCTCCCGGCCCGGGGGGGGCCTGAACACTGAAGCTTTCTTT.